The T cell receptor beta chain under discussion was sequenced for a study of shared clonotypes between healthy human individuals. General study results and limits: Generally, naive subsets came out with larger estimated richness than memory subsets.

As to this clone: The antigen remains unidentified.

The study enrolled healthy HIV-negative adults without recent acute infections or vaccinations as donors. Only Caucasian adults living in Nashville, Tennessee served as donors. Partitioning of CD4+ cells yielded a CD45RA+ naive subset and a CD45RA-negative memory subset. This CDR3 is built from 14 residues. V lost 5 bases, J lost 3 bases, and 15 bases lay in between. Germline values: CDR1 SGHKS, CDR2 YYEKEE (reference sequence). Sequencing was performed with immunoSEQ multiplex PCR; in TCRdb, only in-frame clones are kept and a portion is missing. Altogether about 1.1 million clones are present, 77% being singletons, with the ten largest covering approximately 0.9%.

The sequencing input was memory CD4+ T cells from PBMCs. Subset denoted: CD45RA-negative fraction. This clonotype was sampled from a man aged 18 to 30 in good health. Some clones in this sample may be carry-over from other donors' samples. The genes are TRBV5-5 and TRBJ2-7, with D tentatively TRBD1 (6 bases). The CDR3 here is CASRSPGQHYEQYF. CDR3 nucleotides: TGTGCCAGCAGATCGCCCGGACAGCACTACGAGCAGTACTTC.